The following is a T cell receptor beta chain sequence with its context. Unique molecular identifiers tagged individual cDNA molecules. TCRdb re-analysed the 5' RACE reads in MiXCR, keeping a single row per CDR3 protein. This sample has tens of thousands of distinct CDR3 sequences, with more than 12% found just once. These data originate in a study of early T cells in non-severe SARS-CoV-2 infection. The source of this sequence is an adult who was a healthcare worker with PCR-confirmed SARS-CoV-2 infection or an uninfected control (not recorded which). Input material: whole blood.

The CDR3 is CATDDSGLNSPLHF. The CDR3 bases are TGTGCCACCGACGACAGCGGACTAAATTCACCCCTCCACTTT. The rearrangement links TRBV28 to TRBJ1-6, with D perhaps TRBD1 (5 bases). This CDR3 region has 14 residues. Trimming took off 10 bases at V and 7 bases at J, with 17 bases between the two ends. Germline values: CDR1 MDHEN, CDR2 SYDVKM.